This TCR beta chain was identified in a study of T cell repertoires in cytomegalovirus infection. Note on this clonotype: Antigen: not known.

Study-wide results and limits: HLA-C-restricted TCR beta clonotypes specific for CMV led the ex vivo response.

A single record per CDR3 protein comes from TCRdb applying MiXCR to the reads. Of some 800,000 distinct CDR3 sequences detected, 25% to 35% appear once; the ten largest clones hold 13%. The TCR was taken from a human donor in good health (CMV status not recorded). Some clones in this sample may be carry-over from other donors' samples. The sample was cultured CD8+ T cells from PBMCs, taken from culture after CMV antigen stimulation.

CDR3 DNA sequence: TGTGCCAGCAGTTTATGGCAGAAAGATACGCAGTATTTT. Translation: CASSLWQKDTQYF. The V gene is TRBV27, the J gene TRBJ2-3; no firm D call. Germline values: CDR1 MNHEY, CDR2 SMNVEV (reference sequence). This CDR3 region has 13 residues. With 1 base removed from V and 5 bases from J, the gap between germline ends came to 7 bases.